This T cell receptor (beta chain) was obtained from a study of cytomegalovirus exposure and HLA in healthy donors. Unmatched junction bases numbered 5, after V lost 5 bases and J lost 2 bases. The CDR3 covers 15 residues. Germline CDR1 is LNHDA and CDR2 is SQIVND (reference sequence). Amplification used 60 Vbeta primers and 13 Jbeta primers. Sequencing used immunoSEQ multiplex PCR; TCRdb keeps in-frame clones, though not all of them. The sample carries 150,000 to 200,000 clones, under 90% recorded once. The TCR was taken from a male donor in good health and CMV-seronegative. The specimen sequenced was PBMCs. This chain connects TRBV19 to TRBJ2-5; 10 bases match TRBD2. The DNA for the CDR3 is TGTGCCAGTAGTTTCTTAGCGGGGGGACAAGAGACCCAGTACTTC. It translates to CASSFLAGGQETQYF.